This TCR beta chain was observed in a study of OX40 agonist ivuxolimab in advanced cancers. Overall study: Under the entry rules, prior anti-PD-1, anti-PD-L1 or anti-CTLA-4 therapy was allowed, and roughly 43% had some. General study results and limits: Mean expanded clone counts were higher in CD8+ than CD4+ T cells. It was not determined which antigens were specifically recognized by the peripheral T cells that had undergone clonal expansion.

On this clone itself: The antigen is undetermined.

Samples of blood were obtained at baseline, on cycle 4 day 1, and on cycle 7 day 1. Trimming left V 4 bases short and J 10 bases short, with 17 bases between. CDR1 is SQVTM and CDR2 is ANQGSEA in the germline V gene. This CDR3 spans 13 amino acids. Generated by immunoSEQ multiplex PCR, the TCRdb table keeps only in-frame clones and is missing some. The sample contains some 72,000 clones, 92% of which appear only once. The starting material was CD4+ or CD8+ T cells sorted from blood, obtained in a trial of the OX40 agonist ivuxolimab. The sequence derives from an adult with an advanced solid tumor such as melanoma, head and neck, liver or kidney cancer. The V and J genes are TRBV29-1 and TRBJ1-3, with D unclear. This CDR3 reads CSVGETSEGTIYF. As DNA, the CDR3 is TGCAGCGTTGGGGAAACGAGCGAAGGTACCATATATTTT.